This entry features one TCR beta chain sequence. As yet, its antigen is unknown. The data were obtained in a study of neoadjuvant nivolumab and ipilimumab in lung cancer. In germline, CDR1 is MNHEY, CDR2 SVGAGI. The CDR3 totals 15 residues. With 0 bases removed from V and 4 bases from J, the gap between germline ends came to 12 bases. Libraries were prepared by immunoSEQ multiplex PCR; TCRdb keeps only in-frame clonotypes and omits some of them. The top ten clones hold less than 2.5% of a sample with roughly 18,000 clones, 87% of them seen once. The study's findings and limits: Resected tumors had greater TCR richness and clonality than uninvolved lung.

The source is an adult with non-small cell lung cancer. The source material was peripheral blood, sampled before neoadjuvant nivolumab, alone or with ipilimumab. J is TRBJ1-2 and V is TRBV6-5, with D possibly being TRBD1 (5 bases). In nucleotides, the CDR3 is TGTGCCAGCAGTTACTCGAATGCAGGGCCCTATGGCTACACCTTC. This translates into CASSYSNAGPYGYTF.